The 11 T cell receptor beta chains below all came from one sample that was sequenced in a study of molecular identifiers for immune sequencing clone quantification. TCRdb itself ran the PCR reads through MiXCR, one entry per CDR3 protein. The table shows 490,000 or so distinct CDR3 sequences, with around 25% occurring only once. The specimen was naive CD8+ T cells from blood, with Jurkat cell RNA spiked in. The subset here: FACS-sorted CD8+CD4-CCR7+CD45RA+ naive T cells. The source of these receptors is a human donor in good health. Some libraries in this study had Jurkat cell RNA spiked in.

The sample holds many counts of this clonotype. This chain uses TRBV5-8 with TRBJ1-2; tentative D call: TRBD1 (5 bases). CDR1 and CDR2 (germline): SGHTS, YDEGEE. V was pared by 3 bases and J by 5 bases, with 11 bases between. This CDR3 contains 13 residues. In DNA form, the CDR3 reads TGTGCCAGCAGCTCCGGGACGGTATATGGCTACACCTTC. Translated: CASSSGTVYGYTF.

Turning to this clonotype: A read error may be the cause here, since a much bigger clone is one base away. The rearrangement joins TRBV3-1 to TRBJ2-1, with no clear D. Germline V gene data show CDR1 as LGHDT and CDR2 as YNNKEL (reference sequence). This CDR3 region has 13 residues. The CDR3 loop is CASSQVGPDEQSF. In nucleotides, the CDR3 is TGTGCCAGCAGCCAAGTCGGCCCGGATGAGCAGTCCTTC.

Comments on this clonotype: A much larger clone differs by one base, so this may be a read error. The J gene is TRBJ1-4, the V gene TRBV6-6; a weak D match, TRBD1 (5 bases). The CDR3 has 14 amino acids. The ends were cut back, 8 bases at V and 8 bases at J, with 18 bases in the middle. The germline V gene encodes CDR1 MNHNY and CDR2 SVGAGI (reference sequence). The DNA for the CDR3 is TGTGCCAGCGCTTTTCGGGGGGTCGAGGAAAAACTGTTTTTT. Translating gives CASAFRGVEEKLFF.

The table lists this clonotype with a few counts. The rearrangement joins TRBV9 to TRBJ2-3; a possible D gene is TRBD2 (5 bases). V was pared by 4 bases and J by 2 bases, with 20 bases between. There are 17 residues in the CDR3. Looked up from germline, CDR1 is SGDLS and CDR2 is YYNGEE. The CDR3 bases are TGTGCCAGCAGCCCAAAAATGGACTCGCCGAACACAGATACGCAGTATTTT. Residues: CASSPKMDSPNTDTQYF.

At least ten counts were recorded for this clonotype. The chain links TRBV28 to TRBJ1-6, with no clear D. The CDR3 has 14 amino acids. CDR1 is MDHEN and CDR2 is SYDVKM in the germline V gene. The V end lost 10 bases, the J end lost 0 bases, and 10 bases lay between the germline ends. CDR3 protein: CATLTSSYNSPLHF. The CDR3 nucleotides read TGTGCCACCTTGACGAGCTCCTATAATTCACCCCTCCACTTT.

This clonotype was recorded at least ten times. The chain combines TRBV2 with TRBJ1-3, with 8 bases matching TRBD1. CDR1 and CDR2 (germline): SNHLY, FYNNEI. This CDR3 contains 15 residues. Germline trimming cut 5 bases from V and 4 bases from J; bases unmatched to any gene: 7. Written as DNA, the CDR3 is TGTGCCAGCAGTAGGGACAGGAGCACGGGAAACACCATATATTTT. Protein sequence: CASSRDRSTGNTIYF.

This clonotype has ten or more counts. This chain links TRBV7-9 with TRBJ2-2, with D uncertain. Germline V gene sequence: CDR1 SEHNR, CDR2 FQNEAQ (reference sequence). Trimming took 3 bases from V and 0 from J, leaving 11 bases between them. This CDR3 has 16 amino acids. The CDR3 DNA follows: TGTGCCAGCAGCTTCCCACGAGAGACGAACACCGGGGAGCTGTTTTTT. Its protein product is CASSFPRETNTGELFF. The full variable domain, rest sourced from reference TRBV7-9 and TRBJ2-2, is DTGVSQNPRHKITKRGQNVTFRCDPISEHNRLYWYRQTLGQGPEFLTYFQNEAQLEKSRLLSDRFSAERPKGSFSTLEIQRTEQGDSAMYLCASSFPRETNTGELFFGEGSRLTVL.

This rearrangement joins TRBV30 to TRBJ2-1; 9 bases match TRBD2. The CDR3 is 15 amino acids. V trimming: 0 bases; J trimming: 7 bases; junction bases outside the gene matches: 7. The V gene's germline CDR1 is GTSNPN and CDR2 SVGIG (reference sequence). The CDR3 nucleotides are TGTGCCTGGAGTGTTTCTAGCGGGATCGGTAATGAGCAGTTCTTC. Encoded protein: CAWSVSSGIGNEQFF.

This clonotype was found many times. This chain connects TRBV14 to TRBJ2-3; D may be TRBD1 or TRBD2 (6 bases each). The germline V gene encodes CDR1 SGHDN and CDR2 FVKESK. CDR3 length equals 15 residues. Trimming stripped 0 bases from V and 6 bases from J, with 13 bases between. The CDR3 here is CASSQEFRRGDTQYF. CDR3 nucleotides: TGTGCCAGCAGCCAAGAATTCAGGAGGGGGGATACGCAGTATTTT.

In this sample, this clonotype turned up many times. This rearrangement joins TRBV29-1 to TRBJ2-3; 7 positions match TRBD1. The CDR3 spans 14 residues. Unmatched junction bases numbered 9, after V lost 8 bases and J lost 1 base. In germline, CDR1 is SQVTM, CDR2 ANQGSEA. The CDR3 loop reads CSSSGTEGTDTQYF. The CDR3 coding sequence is TGCAGCTCATCCGGGACAGAGGGCACAGATACGCAGTATTTT.

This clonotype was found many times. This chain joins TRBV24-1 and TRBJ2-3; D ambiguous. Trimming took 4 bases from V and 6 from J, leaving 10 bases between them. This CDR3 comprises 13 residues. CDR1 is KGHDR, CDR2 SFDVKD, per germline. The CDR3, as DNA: TGTGCCACCAGTGACCTGAGCCAGGATACGCAGTATTTT. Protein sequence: CATSDLSQDTQYF.